This T cell receptor (beta chain) stems from a study of blood T cell repertoires in COVID-19. Background on the study: Sample material is recorded as cDNA or gDNA derived from T cells, B-cell-depleted T cells, or PBMCs.

V lost 1 base to trimming and J lost 7 bases; unmatched junction nucleotides: 1. The CDR3 is made up of 13 amino acids. The germline CDR1 and CDR2 sequences are LNHDA and SQIVND (reference sequence). In the original processing: The assay estimated nucleated cells by amplifying reference gene primers. Clones were read by immunoSEQ multiplex PCR, and TCRdb kept only the in-frame ones, dropping some. Clone size and V and J calls were adopted from that table, with D and trimming inferred from the DNA. This sample has a few hundred thousand clones, with about 88% found just once. This TCR came from a woman aged 65 to 85 with active or convalescent COVID-19. Material for sequencing was peripheral blood. V usage is TRBV19 and J usage is TRBJ2-3; the match to TRBD2 covers 8 bases. The CDR3 sequence: CASSIAGGNTQYF. CDR3 in DNA: TGTGCCAGTAGTATAGCGGGGGGGAATACGCAGTATTTT.